These 11 T cell receptor beta chains originate from one sample sequenced in a study of T cell responses to AZD1222 COVID-19 vaccine. The repertoire was sequenced with immunoSEQ multiplex PCR; TCRdb's copy has only in-frame clones and lacks some. The profile covers around 120,000 clones, with roughly 90% appearing a single time and 4.4% taken by the ten largest. The source material was peripheral blood, sampled on day 0 of AZD1222 vaccination. The origin of the receptors is an adult in good health.

The CDR3 DNA follows: TGCGCCAGCAGCCTTCCTTTCTACGGGAACCAAGAGACCCAGTACTTC. Amino acids: CASSLPFYGNQETQYF. The chain uses TRBV4-1 and TRBJ2-5; a weak D match, TRBD2 (5 bases). The germline V gene has CDR1 MGHRA and CDR2 YSYEKL. Trimming took 4 bases from V and 0 from J, leaving 15 bases between them. The CDR3 length is 16 residues.

The chain recombines TRBV7-2 with TRBJ1-6; the D is unclear. This CDR3 comprises 14 residues. Germline CDR1 SGHTA, CDR2 FQGNSA. V lost 4 bases, J lost 9 bases, and 13 bases lay in between. The CDR3 nucleotides read TGTGCCAGCAGCTCTGGGTTGCGGAGTTCACCCCTCCACTTT. Translating it yields CASSSGLRSSPLHF.

V is TRBV21-1 and J is TRBJ2-7; TRBD2, the table's D call, lacks a check against the DNA. TRBV21-1 is termed a pseudogene. The CDR3 consists of 16 residues. The CDR3: CASSKARWCHYYEQYF. In DNA, the CDR3 is TGTGCCAGCAGCAAAGCGCGGTGGTGTCACTATTACGAGCAGTACTTC.

The DNA of the CDR3 is TGTGCCACCAGTGACCCGACACCCCCCTACGAGCAGTACTTC. Translating it yields CATSDPTPPYEQYF. This sequence joins TRBV24-1 and TRBJ2-7, with no clear D. There are 14 residues in the CDR3. Trimming left V 4 bases short and J 2 bases short, with 11 bases between. The germline V gene has CDR1 KGHDR and CDR2 SFDVKD.

This chain uses TRBV27 with TRBJ2-3; no clear D. The V and J ends lost 6 bases and 9 bases respectively, with 7 bases between them. Germline loops: CDR1 MNHEY, CDR2 SMNVEV (reference sequence). The CDR3 runs 10 residues. CDR3 nucleotide sequence: TGTGCCAGCAGCTCGTCAACGCAGTATTTT. It codes for CASSSSTQYF.

The rearrangement joins TRBV7-2 to TRBJ2-5; TRBD1 is a possible D gene (6 bases). The CDR3 spans 17 residues. The ends were cut back, 4 bases at V and 2 bases at J, with 20 bases in the middle. Germline values: CDR1 SGHTA, CDR2 FQGNSA. Written as DNA, the CDR3 is TGTGCCAGCAGCTCTCCCTTGATGGGGGCAAGGCAAGAGACCCAGTACTTC. Protein product: CASSSPLMGARQETQYF.

CDR3 DNA sequence: TGCAGCGTACCAACAGGGGCTGGGGCCAACGTCCTGACTTTC. It is translated as CSVPTGAGANVLTF. V is TRBV29-1 and J is TRBJ2-6; 7 bases fit TRBD1. The V gene's germline CDR1 is SQVTM and CDR2 ANQGSEA. The V and J ends lost 6 bases and 2 bases, in that order; junction bases with no gene match: 4. The CDR3 is made up of 14 amino acids.

This clone was seen only a few times. The chain joins TRBV5-4 to TRBJ1-1; D ambiguous. The CDR3 is 16 amino acids. Germline V CDR1 and CDR2: SGHNT, YYREEE (reference sequence). V lost 4 bases, J lost 1 base, and 17 bases lay in between. This chain's CDR3 is CASSPRRHSSNTEAFF. DNA for the CDR3: TGTGCCAGCAGCCCCCGTAGACACAGCTCGAACACTGAAGCTTTCTTT. The whole variable domain, filled in from reference TRBV5-4 and TRBJ1-1, reads ETGVTQSPTHLIKTRGQQVTLRCSSQSGHNTVSWYQQALGQGPQFIFQYYREEENGRGNFPPRFSGLQFPNYSSELNVNALELDDSALYLCASSPRRHSSNTEAFFGQGTRLTVV.

The gene calls are TRBV4-1 and TRBJ2-5; D gene ambiguous. Germline assignment: CDR1 MGHRA and CDR2 YSYEKL. This CDR3 comprises 15 residues. With 1 base removed from V and 1 base from J, the gap between germline ends came to 10 bases. The CDR3 spells CASSQVGSIQETQYF. The CDR3 DNA follows: TGCGCCAGCAGCCAAGTCGGTAGTATCCAAGAGACCCAGTACTTC.

CDR3 residues: CASSLLAGTSTDTQYF. In DNA form, the CDR3 reads TGTGCCAGCAGTTTACTAGCGGGGACTAGCACAGATACGCAGTATTTT. The chain is built from TRBV28 and TRBJ2-3; 9 bases agree with TRBD2. V was clipped by 2 bases and J by 0 bases; unmatched bases: 3. This CDR3 has 16 amino acids. In germline, CDR1 is MDHEN, CDR2 SYDVKM.

The gene calls are TRBV3-1 (or the pseudogene TRBV3-2) and TRBJ2-6; TRBD2 matches 10 bases. Looked up from germline, CDR1 is LGHDT and CDR2 is YNNKEL (reference sequence). Trimming cost V 1 base and J 1 base; bases outside gene matches: 4. This CDR3 contains 18 residues. CDR3 nucleotides: TGTGCCAGCAGCCAAGGCCTAGCGGGAGTTTCTGGGGCCAACGTCCTGACTTTC. Translated, it gives CASSQGLAGVSGANVLTF.